These 22 T cell receptor beta chains share one sample of origin, sequenced in a study of OX40 agonist ivuxolimab in advanced cancers. The assay was immunoSEQ multiplex PCR, and TCRdb's table has in-frame clones only and misses some. The sample lists some 86,000 clones, approximately 85% seen once, with about 4% in the top ten. This sample comprised CD4+ or CD8+ T cells sorted from blood, obtained in a trial of the OX40 agonist ivuxolimab. These receptors were collected from an adult with an advanced solid tumor such as melanoma, head and neck, liver or kidney cancer.

In the case of this clone: The same CDR3 can be traced to other DNA sequences in this sample. The chain joins TRBV6-6 to TRBJ1-5; TRBD1 is a possible D gene (6 bases). This CDR3 contains 14 residues. Germline V gene lookup returns CDR1 MNHNY and CDR2 SVGAGI (reference sequence). Trimming pared 7 bases from V and 0 bases from J, leaving 10 bases between. The chain's CDR3 is CASIGTNSNQPQHF. The CDR3 DNA reads as TGTGCCAGCATTGGGACAAATAGCAATCAGCCCCAGCATTTT.

The V call is TRBV6-6, the J call TRBJ2-1, with a possible D match to TRBD2 (5 bases). CDR3 length: 13 residues. With 4 bases removed from V and 7 bases from J, the gap between germline ends came to 11 bases. Germline V gene lookup returns CDR1 MNHNY and CDR2 SVGAGI (reference sequence). The CDR3 sequence: CASSLNRGNEQFF. In nucleotides, the CDR3 is TGTGCCAGCAGTTTAAACCGAGGGAATGAGCAGTTCTTC.

CDR3 DNA sequence: TGTGCCAGCAGCTTGCAACTAGCGGGAAATGAGCAGTTCTTC. Protein sequence: CASSLQLAGNEQFF. J is TRBJ2-1 and V is TRBV5-6, with 10 bases aligning to TRBD2. The CDR3 has 14 amino acids. V shed 1 base, J shed 7 bases, and the junction held 2 bases outside the gene matches. Germline assignment: CDR1 SGHDT and CDR2 YYEEEE.

This chain uses TRBV27 with TRBJ2-7; 9 nucleotides align to TRBD2. Trimming at V came to 3 bases and at J to 3 bases, leaving 6 bases not matched to a gene. The CDR3 loop spans 15 amino acids. Germline CDR1 is MNHEY and CDR2 is SMNVEV (reference sequence). The CDR3 DNA is TGTGCCAGCAGTTTGCGTCTAGCGGGGTTCTACGAGCAGTACTTC. It yields the protein CASSLRLAGFYEQYF.

This clone appeared a single time. The chain links TRBV2 to TRBJ1-2; the D is unclear. Per germline, CDR1 SNHLY and CDR2 FYNNEI. The CDR3 extends over 14 amino acids. The V gene lost 8 bases and the J gene lost 5 bases, with 18 bases spanning the gap. For the CDR3, the DNA is TGTGCCAGCCAGGCTAAGGTTTCTTCGTATGGCTACACCTTC. Translation gives CASQAKVSSYGYTF.

The chain combines TRBV29-1 with TRBJ2-3; TRBD2 might be the D (6 bases). CDR1 is SQVTM, CDR2 ANQGSEA, per germline. The CDR3 has 16 amino acids. V lost 5 bases, J lost 3 bases, and 21 bases lay in between. CDR3 loop: CSVRAGHLQFTDTQYF. The CDR3 region has the DNA TGCAGCGTTCGAGCGGGCCATCTCCAATTTACAGATACGCAGTATTTT.

The V call is TRBV30, the J call TRBJ2-2; 7 bases fit TRBD1. Germline CDR1 is GTSNPN and CDR2 is SVGIG (reference sequence). V gave up 5 bases and J gave up 6 bases; unmatched junction bases: 9. The CDR3 is 14 residues long. The CDR3 reads CAWHPRGTAGELFF. The CDR3 DNA is TGTGCCTGGCATCCGCGTGGGACAGCCGGGGAGCTGTTTTTT. The whole variable domain, remainder taken from reference TRBV30 and TRBJ2-2, is SQTIHQWPATLVQPVGSPLSLECTVEGTSNPNLYWYRQAAGRGLQLLFYSVGIGQISSEVPQNLSASRPQDRQFILSSKKLLLSDSGFYLCAWHPRGTAGELFFGEGSRLTVL.

V gene TRBV10-3 combines with J gene TRBJ2-5; tentatively, D is TRBD1 or TRBD2 (5 bases each). The J call may be mistaken, given a closer DNA end match to TRBJ2-7. CDR3 size: 14 residues. CDR1 is ENHRY, CDR2 SYGVKD, per germline. DNA for the CDR3: TGTGCCATCAAAGCCGGGACCCCGGAAGACGAGCAGTACTTC. This encodes CAIKAGTPEDEQYF.

The chain is built from TRBV7-9 and TRBJ2-3; 9 bases fit TRBD1. CDR1 and CDR2 (germline): SEHNR, FQNEAQ (reference sequence). The CDR3 length is 14 residues. J gave up 10 bases and V 5 bases, and 10 bases lay outside the gene matches. The CDR3 loop reads CASSPQGAGFPQYF. The CDR3 bases are TGTGCCAGCAGCCCACAGGGGGCAGGGTTTCCGCAGTATTTT.

The CDR3 sequence: CASSFFGGRAPYEQYF. The CDR3 nucleotides are TGTGCCAGCAGTTTTTTTGGCGGGAGGGCCCCCTACGAGCAGTACTTC. The chain employs TRBV2 and TRBJ2-7; 9 bases are a match to TRBD2. This CDR3 contains 16 residues. V dropped 5 bases and J dropped 2; count of bases not matched to a gene: 10. Germline V gene sequence: CDR1 SNHLY, CDR2 FYNNEI.

This clone was recorded only once. CDR3 DNA sequence: TGTGCCAGCAGCGCCACCGGGACCCACACCTACGAGCAGTACTTC. The encoded protein is CASSATGTHTYEQYF. The gene calls are TRBV9 and TRBJ2-5, with D perhaps given as TRBD1 or TRBD2 (5 bases each). Gene TRBJ2-7 matches the end of the DNA better, so the J call may be wrong. The CDR3 is 15 amino acids. The germline V gene encodes CDR1 SGDLS and CDR2 YYNGEE.

V gene TRBV9 combines with J gene TRBJ1-1, with no clear D. V lost 0 bases and J lost 3, with 12 bases in between. Germline assignment: CDR1 SGDLS and CDR2 YYNGEE. This CDR3 has 15 residues. CDR3 sequence (DNA): TGTGCCAGCAGCGTAGTGCCAGATTGGGACACTGAAGCTTTCTTT. This translates into CASSVVPDWDTEAFF. The variable domain in full, with the rest retrieved from reference TRBV9 and TRBJ1-1, is DSGVTQTPKHLITATGQRVTLRCSPRSGDLSVYWYQQSLDQGLQFLIQYYNGEERAKGNILERFSAQQFPDLHSELNLSSLELGDSALYFCASSVVPDWDTEAFFGQGTRLTVV.

V gene TRBV6-5 combines with J gene TRBJ2-7; no firm D call. Germline V CDR1 and CDR2: MNHEY, SVGAGI. The CDR3 is 15 amino acids. V was pared by 0 bases and J by 4 bases, with 13 bases between. CDR3 in DNA: TGTGCCAGCAGTTACTCGATATCCATCAATTACGAGCAGTACTTC. Protein sequence: CASSYSISINYEQYF.

This clone has a single count. This chain uses TRBV2 with TRBJ2-1, with 12 bases lining up with TRBD2. Germline CDR1 reads SNHLY; CDR2 reads FYNNEI. The CDR3 is 15 amino acids. J was trimmed by 3 bases and V by 6 bases; bases with no gene match: 3. The CDR3 protein is CASRLAGGLYNEQFF. DNA of the CDR3: TGTGCCAGCAGACTAGCGGGAGGTCTCTACAATGAGCAGTTCTTC.

The CDR3 DNA reads as TGTGCCGGCCGGGACAGGGTGAACACCGGGGAGCTGTTTTTT. Translating gives CAGRDRVNTGELFF. The chain carries TRBV7-9 and TRBJ2-2; the match to TRBD1 covers 9 bases. The CDR3 is 14 amino acids. With 11 bases clipped from V and 1 base from J, the junction kept 5 bases outside the gene matches. Germline-derived CDR1 and CDR2 are SEHNR and FQNEAQ (reference sequence).

The V call is TRBV5-6, the J call TRBJ1-1, with D hard to call. V was cut by 5 bases and J by 5 bases, with 16 bases left in between. Germline CDR1 and CDR2: SGHDT and YYEEEE. The CDR3 is 14 amino acids. This CDR3 is CASSFPTRKTEAFF. DNA of the CDR3: TGTGCCAGCAGTTTTCCAACAAGGAAGACTGAAGCTTTCTTT.

This clone showed up just once. CDR3 nucleotide sequence: TGTGCCTGGACCATAAAGGGAGACTATGGCTACACCTTC. Translating it yields CAWTIKGDYGYTF. The J gene is TRBJ1-2, the V gene TRBV30; D unclear. This CDR3 spans 13 amino acids. Per the germline V gene, CDR1 is GTSNPN and CDR2 is SVGIG (reference sequence). Trimming left V 4 bases short and J 3 bases short, with 12 bases between.

This sequence joins TRBV7-9 and TRBJ1-4; D ambiguous. V was cut by 2 bases and J by 8 bases, with 9 bases left in between. Germline V gives CDR1 SEHNR, CDR2 FQNEAQ (reference sequence). CDR3 length equals 13 residues. CDR3: CASSLLGREKLFF. In nucleotides, the CDR3 is TGTGCCAGCAGCTTATTGGGGAGAGAAAAACTGTTTTTT.

The genes are TRBV7-9 and TRBJ2-5; TRBD2 matches 8 bases. The J segment lost 5 bases and the V segment lost 8 bases, leaving 10 bases of the junction unmatched. The CDR3 length is 14 residues. Germline CDR1 is SEHNR and CDR2 is FQNEAQ (reference sequence). CDR3 loop: CASLPAGVRETQYF. The CDR3 DNA reads TGTGCCAGCCTCCCAGCGGGAGTAAGGGAGACCCAGTACTTC.

The rearrangement joins TRBV7-2 to TRBJ2-7, with D possibly TRBD1 on 6 matching bases. The CDR3 contains 13 residues. Germline values: CDR1 SGHTA, CDR2 FQGNSA. V lost 0 bases and J lost 5, with 8 bases in between. The CDR3 nucleotides read TGTGCCAGCAGCTTAGCTGCAGGGGACGAGCAGTACTTC. Its translation: CASSLAAGDEQYF.

By share of the sample, this clone is medium-sized (0.01 to 0.1%). This specimen includes other DNA sequences encoding the same CDR3. The V call is TRBV7-9, the J call TRBJ2-7; D remains ambiguous. Trimming removed 0 bases at V and 6 bases at J, with 6 bases between. The length of the CDR3 is 12 residues. The germline V gene has CDR1 SEHNR and CDR2 FQNEAQ (reference sequence). CDR3 sequence: CASSLAVGEQYF. The CDR3 nucleotides are TGTGCCAGCAGCTTAGCCGTAGGCGAGCAGTACTTC. The complete variable domain, with remaining parts taken from reference TRBV7-9 and TRBJ2-7, reads DTGVSQNPRHKITKRGQNVTFRCDPISEHNRLYWYRQTLGQGPEFLTYFQNEAQLEKSRLLSDRFSAERPKGSFSTLEIQRTEQGDSAMYLCASSLAVGEQYFGPGTRLTVT.

V gene TRBV28 combines with J gene TRBJ2-7; D ambiguous. This CDR3 is 12 amino acids long. Trimming pared 7 bases from V and 0 bases from J, leaving 7 bases between. Germline V gene data show CDR1 as MDHEN and CDR2 as SYDVKM. CDR3 protein: CASTADSYEQYF. In nucleotides, the CDR3 is TGTGCCAGCACCGCGGACTCCTACGAGCAGTACTTC.